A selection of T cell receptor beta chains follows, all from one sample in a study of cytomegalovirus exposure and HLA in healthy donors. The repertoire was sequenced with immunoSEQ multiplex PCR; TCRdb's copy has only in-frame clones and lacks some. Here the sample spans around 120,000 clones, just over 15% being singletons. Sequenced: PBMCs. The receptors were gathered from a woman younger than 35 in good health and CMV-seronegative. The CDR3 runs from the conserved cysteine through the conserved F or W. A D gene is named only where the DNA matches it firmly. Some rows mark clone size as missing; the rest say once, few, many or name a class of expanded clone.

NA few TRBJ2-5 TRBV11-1 CASSFGQNQETQYF TGTGCCAGCAGCTTCGGACAGAATCAAGAGACCCAGTACTTC
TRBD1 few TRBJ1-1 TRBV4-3 CASSPGRGQAFF TGCGCCAGCAGCCCAGGCAGGGGGCAAGCTTTCTTT
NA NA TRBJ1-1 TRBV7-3 CASTLNRMDTEAFF TGTGCCAGCACCCTTAATAGAATGGACACTGAAGCTTTCTTT
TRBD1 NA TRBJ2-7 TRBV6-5 CASSRGQGNEQYF TGTGCCAGCAGCCGTGGACAGGGGAACGAGCAGTACTTC
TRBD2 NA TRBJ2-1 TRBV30 CAFNRDRTSGAYNEQFF TGTGCCTTCAACCGAGACAGGACTAGCGGTGCCTACAATGAGCAGTTCTTC
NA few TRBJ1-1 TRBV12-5 CASGLGDTEAFF TGTGCTAGTGGCCTCGGGGACACTGAAGCTTTCTTT
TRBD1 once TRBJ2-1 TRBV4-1 CASRPEATGAYNEQFF TGCGCCAGCAGACCCGAGGCGACAGGGGCCTACAATGAGCAGTTCTTC
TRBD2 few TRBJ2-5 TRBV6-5 CASSYAGVTETQYF TGTGCCAGCAGTTACGCGGGGGTCACGGAGACCCAGTACTTC
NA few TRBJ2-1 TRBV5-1 CASSSSGLRNEQFF TGCGCCAGCAGCTCGTCGGGACTCCGAAATGAGCAGTTCTTC
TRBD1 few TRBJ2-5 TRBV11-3 CASSLTQGARETQYF TGTGCCAGCAGCCTCACCCAGGGGGCCCGAGAGACCCAGTACTTC
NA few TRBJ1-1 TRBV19 CASSPPDRRMNTEAFF TGTGCCAGTAGTCCACCAGACAGGCGAATGAACACTGAAGCTTTCTTT
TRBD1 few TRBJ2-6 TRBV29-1 CSVGTGGDGANVLTF TGCAGCGTGGGAACAGGGGGCGATGGGGCCAACGTCCTGACTTTC
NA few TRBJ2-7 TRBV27 CASSHGTLSYEQYF TGTGCCAGCAGCCACGGGACACTTTCCTACGAGCAGTACTTC